The 18 T cell receptor beta chains below come from one sample, sequenced in a study of Graves' ophthalmopathy and Graves' hyperthyroidism. From RNA, the CDR3 regions of TCR beta chains were amplified and sequenced. The workflow started with a first-round RT-PCR run with HTBI primers and then moved on to a second-round multiplex PCR. TCRdb called the multiplex PCR reads again in MiXCR, with one record for every CDR3 protein. Among around 470,000 distinct CDR3 sequences, approximately 14% were seen once, and the ten largest hold about 9.4%. The sequencing sample was made of blood. These receptors came from a woman between 25 and 40 years old with Graves' ophthalmopathy.

Ten or more counts support this clonotype. This chain joins TRBV20-1 and TRBJ2-5, with 7 positions matching TRBD1. J was trimmed by 5 bases and V by 3 bases; bases with no gene match: 9. From germline, CDR1 is DFQATT and CDR2 SNEGSKA (reference sequence). The CDR3 consists of 14 residues. The CDR3, as DNA: TGCAGTGCTAGCCCCCGACAGGGCGTTGAGACCCAGTACTTC. As protein: CSASPRQGVETQYF.

On this clonotype itself: An end of the junction does not agree with germline; a read error may underlie this. The chain couples TRBV5-1 to TRBJ1-5, with D unclear. The length of the CDR3 is 15 residues. Germline assignment: CDR1 SGHRS and CDR2 YFSETQ. CDR3: CASCLEGYGSQPQHF. The DNA of the CDR3 is TGCGCCAGCTGCTTGGAAGGGTACGGAAGTCAGCCCCAGCATTTT.

V and J are TRBV12-3 or TRBV12-4 and TRBJ2-2, with 8 nucleotides matching TRBD2. Trimming cost V 6 bases and J 6 bases; bases outside gene matches: 6. The CDR3 has 14 amino acids. CDR3 sequence (DNA): TGTGCCAGCAGCGGACTAGCTGCGGCCGGGGAGCTGTTTTTT. This sequence encodes CASSGLAAAGELFF.

The chain couples TRBV2 to TRBJ1-1; 9 bases map to TRBD1. V was clipped by 4 bases and J by 10 bases; unmatched bases: 16. Germline CDR1 SNHLY, CDR2 FYNNEI. CDR3 size: 16 residues. CDR3 nucleotides: TGTGCCAGCAGTGGGCACCACCGGGACAGGGTGTTTGTAGCTTTCTTT. As protein: CASSGHHRDRVFVAFF.

This clonotype was seen many times. This chain connects TRBV12-3 or TRBV12-4 to TRBJ1-1, with D possibly TRBD1 on 6 matching bases. CDR3 length: 18 residues. V was shortened by 10 bases and J by 6 bases, with 33 bases between the two germline ends. The CDR3 loop reads CATSSGQYGVRGRAEAFF. CDR3 bases: TGTGCCACCTCATCTGGACAGTACGGAGTAAGAGGGCGCGCTGAAGCTTTCTTT.

The table lists this clonotype with many counts. The V and J genes are TRBV2 and TRBJ1-5; D call uncertain. There are 12 residues in the CDR3. V lost 4 bases, J lost 3 bases, and 4 bases lay in between. CDR1 SNHLY and CDR2 FYNNEI come from the germline V gene. CDR3 residues: CASSGDNQPQHF. CDR3 sequence (DNA): TGTGCCAGCAGTGGGGACAATCAGCCCCAGCATTTT.

This clonotype was seen ten or more times. The J gene is TRBJ1-5, the V gene TRBV12-3 or TRBV12-4; the match to TRBD1 covers 7 bases. The CDR3 has 15 residues. V shed 6 bases and J 0 bases; nucleotides not matched to a gene: 5. The DNA of the CDR3 is TGTGCCAGCAGGAACAGGGGAAGTAGCAATCAGCCCCAGCATTTT. The encoded protein is CASRNRGSSNQPQHF.

This clonotype was observed at least ten times. The gene calls are TRBV11-2 and TRBJ2-7, with 10 bases that match TRBD1. V lost 5 bases, J lost 3 bases, and 4 bases stayed unmatched. This CDR3 has 14 residues. Germline V gives CDR1 SGHAT, CDR2 FQNNGV. CDR3: CASSQGTGDYEQYF. In nucleotides, the CDR3 is TGTGCCAGCAGCCAAGGGACAGGGGACTACGAGCAGTACTTC.

This clonotype was observed at least ten times. The V call is TRBV5-6, the J call TRBJ2-3, with 9 positions matching TRBD2. CDR1 and CDR2 (germline): SGHDT, YYEEEE. V dropped 0 bases and J dropped 2; count of bases not matched to a gene: 10. The CDR3 spans 18 residues. CDR3 coding DNA: TGTGCCAGCAGCTTGGGAGTAGGGCTAGCGGGGTACACAGATACGCAGTATTTT. It is translated as CASSLGVGLAGYTDTQYF. The full variable domain, with the rest looked up from reference TRBV5-6 and TRBJ2-3, is DAGVTQSPTHLIKTRGQQVTLRCSPKSGHDTVSWYQQALGQGPQFIFQYYEEEERQRGNFPDRFSGHQFPNYSSELNVNALLLGDSALYLCASSLGVGLAGYTDTQYFGPGTRLTVL.

The rearrangement links TRBV20-1 to TRBJ2-4; 7 bases agree with TRBD2. The ends lost 2 bases at V and 14 bases at J; junction bases unmatched: 6. Germline-derived CDR1 and CDR2 are DFQATT and SNEGSKA (reference sequence). There are 11 residues in the CDR3. DNA of the CDR3: TGCAGTGCTAGACCTACGGCGGGGGAGTACTTC. Amino acids: CSARPTAGEYF.

With regard to this clonotype: This may stem from a read error, because a much larger clone lies one nucleotide away. This sequence joins TRBV29-1 and TRBJ2-5, with D perhaps assigned TRBD1 or TRBD2 (5 bases each). The CDR3 totals 15 residues. CDR1 and CDR2 (germline): SQVTM, ANQGSEA. Here the CDR3 reads CTVGAGHTRGETQYF. The CDR3 nucleotides read TGCACCGTTGGGGCAGGGCACACTCGAGGGGAGACCCAGTACTTC.

The chain is built from TRBV24-1 and TRBJ2-2; 9 bases map to TRBD1. The CDR3 extends over 16 amino acids. Germline-derived CDR1 and CDR2 are KGHDR and SFDVKD. With V trimmed by 7 bases and J by 2 bases, 7 bases remained unmatched. CDR3 nucleotides: TGTGCCACCAGCCAACCGGGACAGGGTAACACCGGGGAGCTGTTTTTT. Translated, it gives CATSQPGQGNTGELFF.

Regarding this clonotype: A clone one base away is much larger, so this may be a read error. Likely a read error: the CDR3 ends without its conserved phenylalanine or tryptophan. This CDR3 reads CASSLSPLAGGTAYEQYS. DNA of the CDR3: TGTGCCAGCAGTTTGTCCCCTCTAGCGGGAGGGACCGCCTACGAGCAGTACTCC. V gene TRBV28 combines with J gene TRBJ2-7; 12 bases fit TRBD2. This CDR3 contains 18 residues. Germline values: CDR1 MDHEN, CDR2 SYDVKM. V dropped 3 bases and J dropped 2; count of bases not matched to a gene: 11.

V is TRBV12-3 or TRBV12-4 and J is TRBJ1-2; perhaps TRBD1 as D (6 bases). The CDR3 has 17 residues. Between the trimmed V and J ends, which lost 3 bases and 0 bases, there was a span of 17 bases. The CDR3 spells CASSFVLGGSANYGYTF. The DNA of the CDR3 is TGTGCCAGCAGTTTTGTCCTGGGGGGCAGCGCTAACTATGGCTACACCTTC.

This clonotype was recorded many times. The V and J genes are TRBV2 and TRBJ2-5; TRBD2 matches at 8 bases. Germline lookup yields CDR1 SNHLY and CDR2 FYNNEI. V shed 6 bases, J shed 4 bases, and the junction held 4 bases outside the gene matches. CDR3 size: 13 residues. The CDR3: CASRALAGETQYF. The CDR3 DNA follows: TGTGCCAGCAGGGCTCTAGCGGGAGAGACCCAGTACTTC.

The table lists this clonotype with many counts. The rearrangement joins TRBV28 to TRBJ2-5; D may be TRBD2 (7 bases). The CDR3 consists of 16 residues. The germline V gene encodes CDR1 MDHEN and CDR2 SYDVKM. Trimming left V 5 bases short and J 0 bases short, with 16 bases between. The CDR3 coding sequence is TGTGCCAGCAGTCTCGAGGGGGGGAGGGACCAAGAGACCCAGTACTTC. This translates into CASSLEGGRDQETQYF. Using reference TRBV28 and TRBJ2-5 for the parts outside the CDR3, the full variable domain is DVKVTQSSRYLVKRTGEKVFLECVQDMDHENMFWYRQDPGLGLRLIYFSYDVKMKEKGDIPEGYSVSREKKERFSLILESASTNQTSMYLCASSLEGGRDQETQYFGPGTRLLVL.

This clonotype came up a few times. V is TRBV4-1 and J is TRBJ2-5; D remains ambiguous. CDR1 and CDR2 from the germline V gene are MGHRA and YSYEKL. The CDR3 has 14 amino acids. V was cut by 0 bases and J by 2 bases, with 7 bases left in between. Here the CDR3 DNA reads TGCGCCAGCAGCCAAGATACTATACAAGAGACCCAGTACTTC. It yields the protein CASSQDTIQETQYF.

This clonotype was picked up many times. The chain is built from TRBV28 and TRBJ2-7; TRBD2 is a possible D gene (6 bases). Per the germline V gene, CDR1 is MDHEN and CDR2 is SYDVKM. Trimming cost V 5 bases and J 2 bases, with 22 bases left between them. CDR3 size: 17 residues. The DNA of the CDR3 is TGTGCCAGCAGTACCCCCGTGGGTAGCGGACCTACCTACGAGCAGTACTTC. It encodes CASSTPVGSGPTYEQYF.